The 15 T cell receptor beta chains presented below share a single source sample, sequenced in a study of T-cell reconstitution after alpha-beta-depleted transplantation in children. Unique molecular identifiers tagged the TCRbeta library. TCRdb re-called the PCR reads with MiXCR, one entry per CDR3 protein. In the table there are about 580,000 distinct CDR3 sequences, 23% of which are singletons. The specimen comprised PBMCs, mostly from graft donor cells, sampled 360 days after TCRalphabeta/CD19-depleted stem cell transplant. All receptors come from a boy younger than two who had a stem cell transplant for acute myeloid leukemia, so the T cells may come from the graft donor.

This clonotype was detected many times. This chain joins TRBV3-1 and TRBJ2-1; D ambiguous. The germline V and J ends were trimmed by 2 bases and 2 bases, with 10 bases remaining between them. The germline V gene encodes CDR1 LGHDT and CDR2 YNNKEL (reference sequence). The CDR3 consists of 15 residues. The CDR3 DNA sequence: TGTGCCAGCAGCCAATCATACCAGGCCTACAATGAGCAGTTCTTC. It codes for CASSQSYQAYNEQFF.

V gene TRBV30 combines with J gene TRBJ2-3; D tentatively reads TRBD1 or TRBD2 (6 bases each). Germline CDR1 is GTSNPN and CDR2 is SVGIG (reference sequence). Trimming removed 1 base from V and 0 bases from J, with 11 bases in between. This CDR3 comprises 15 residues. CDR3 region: CAWSGLGTSTDTQYF. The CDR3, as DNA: TGTGCCTGGAGTGGACTAGGGACAAGCACAGATACGCAGTATTTT. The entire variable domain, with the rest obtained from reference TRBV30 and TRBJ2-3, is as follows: SQTIHQWPATLVQPVGSPLSLECTVEGTSNPNLYWYRQAAGRGLQLLFYSVGIGQISSEVPQNLSASRPQDRQFILSSKKLLLSDSGFYLCAWSGLGTSTDTQYFGPGTRLTVL.

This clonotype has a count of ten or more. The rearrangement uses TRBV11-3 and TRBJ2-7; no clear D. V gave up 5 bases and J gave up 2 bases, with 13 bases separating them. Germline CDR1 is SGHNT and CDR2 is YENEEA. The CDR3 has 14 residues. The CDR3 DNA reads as TGTGCCAGCAGCAGTAGGGATTACGCCTACGAGCAGTACTTC. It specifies CASSSRDYAYEQYF.

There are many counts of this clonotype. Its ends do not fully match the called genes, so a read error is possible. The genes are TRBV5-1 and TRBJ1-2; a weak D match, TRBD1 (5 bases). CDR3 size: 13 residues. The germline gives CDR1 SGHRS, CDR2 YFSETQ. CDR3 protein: CASSFGGDYGYTF. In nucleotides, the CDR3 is TGTGCCAGCAGTTTTGGGGGTGACTATGGCTACACCTTC.

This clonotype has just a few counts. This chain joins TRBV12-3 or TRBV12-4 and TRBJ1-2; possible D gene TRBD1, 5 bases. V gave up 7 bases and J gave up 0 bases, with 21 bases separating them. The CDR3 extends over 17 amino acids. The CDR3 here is CASNRWDGPHTNYGYTF. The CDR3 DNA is TGTGCCAGCAATAGATGGGACGGACCCCACACTAACTATGGCTACACCTTC.

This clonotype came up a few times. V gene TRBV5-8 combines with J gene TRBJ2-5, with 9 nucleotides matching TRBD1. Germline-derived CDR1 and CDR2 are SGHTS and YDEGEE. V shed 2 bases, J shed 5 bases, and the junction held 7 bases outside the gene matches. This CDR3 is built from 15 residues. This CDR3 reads CASSFGQGSSETQYF. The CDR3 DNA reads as TGTGCCAGCAGCTTCGGACAGGGGTCGTCGGAGACCCAGTACTTC.

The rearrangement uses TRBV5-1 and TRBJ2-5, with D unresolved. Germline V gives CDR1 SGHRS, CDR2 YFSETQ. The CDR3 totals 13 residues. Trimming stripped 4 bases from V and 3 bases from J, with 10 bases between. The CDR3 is CASSPAVEETQYF. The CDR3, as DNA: TGCGCCAGCAGCCCAGCAGTGGAAGAGACCCAGTACTTC.

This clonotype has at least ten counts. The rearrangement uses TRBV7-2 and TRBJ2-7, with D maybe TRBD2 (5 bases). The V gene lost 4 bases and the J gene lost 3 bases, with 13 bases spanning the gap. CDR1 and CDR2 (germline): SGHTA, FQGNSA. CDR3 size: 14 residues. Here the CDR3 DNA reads TGTGCCAGCAGCTACGCCGGGAACCACTACGAGCAGTACTTC. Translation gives CASSYAGNHYEQYF.

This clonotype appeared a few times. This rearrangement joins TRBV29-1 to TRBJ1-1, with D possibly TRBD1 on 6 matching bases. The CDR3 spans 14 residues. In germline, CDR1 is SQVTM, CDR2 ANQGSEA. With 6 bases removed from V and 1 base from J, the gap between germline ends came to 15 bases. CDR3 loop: CSVAMARGNTEAFF. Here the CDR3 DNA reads TGCAGCGTCGCAATGGCCAGGGGGAACACTGAAGCTTTCTTT.

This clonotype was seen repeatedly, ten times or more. This CDR3 reads CASSLLAHEQYF. CDR3 in DNA: TGTGCCAGCAGCCTCCTAGCCCACGAGCAGTACTTC. The J gene is TRBJ2-7, the V gene TRBV12-3 or TRBV12-4, with D tentatively TRBD2 (5 bases). V was trimmed by 6 bases and J by 5 bases, leaving 11 bases between them. The CDR3 spans 12 residues.

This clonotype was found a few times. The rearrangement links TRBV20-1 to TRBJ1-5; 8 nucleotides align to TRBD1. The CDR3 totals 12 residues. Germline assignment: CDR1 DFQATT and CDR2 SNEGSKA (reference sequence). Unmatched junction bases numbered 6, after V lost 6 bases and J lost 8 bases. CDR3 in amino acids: CSAATGGEPQHF. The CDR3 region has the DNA TGCAGTGCGGCCACAGGGGGGGAGCCCCAGCATTTT.

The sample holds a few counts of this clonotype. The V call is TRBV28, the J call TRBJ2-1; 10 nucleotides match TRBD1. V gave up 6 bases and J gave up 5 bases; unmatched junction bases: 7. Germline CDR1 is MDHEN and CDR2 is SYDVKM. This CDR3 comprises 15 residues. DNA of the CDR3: TGTGCCAGCAGGGGGACAGGGGTAGCCAACAATGAGCAGTTCTTC. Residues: CASRGTGVANNEQFF.

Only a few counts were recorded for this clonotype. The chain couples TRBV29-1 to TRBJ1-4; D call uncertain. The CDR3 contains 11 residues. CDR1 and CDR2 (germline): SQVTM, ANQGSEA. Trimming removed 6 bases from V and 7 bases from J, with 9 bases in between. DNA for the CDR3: TGCAGCGTCATCGAGGGTGAAAAACTGTTTTTT. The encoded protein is CSVIEGEKLFF.

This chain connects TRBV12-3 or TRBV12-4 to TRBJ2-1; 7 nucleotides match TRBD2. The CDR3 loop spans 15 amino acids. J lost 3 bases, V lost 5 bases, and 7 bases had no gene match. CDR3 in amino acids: CASSPSGDNYNEQFF. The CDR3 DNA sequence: TGTGCCAGCAGTCCCAGCGGGGATAACTACAATGAGCAGTTCTTC.

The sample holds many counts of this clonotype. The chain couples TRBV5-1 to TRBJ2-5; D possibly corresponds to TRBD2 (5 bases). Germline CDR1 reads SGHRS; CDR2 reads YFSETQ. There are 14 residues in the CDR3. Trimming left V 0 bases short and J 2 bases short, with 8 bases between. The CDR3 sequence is CASSLGGKQETQYF. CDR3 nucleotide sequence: TGCGCCAGCAGCTTGGGAGGGAAGCAAGAGACCCAGTACTTC.